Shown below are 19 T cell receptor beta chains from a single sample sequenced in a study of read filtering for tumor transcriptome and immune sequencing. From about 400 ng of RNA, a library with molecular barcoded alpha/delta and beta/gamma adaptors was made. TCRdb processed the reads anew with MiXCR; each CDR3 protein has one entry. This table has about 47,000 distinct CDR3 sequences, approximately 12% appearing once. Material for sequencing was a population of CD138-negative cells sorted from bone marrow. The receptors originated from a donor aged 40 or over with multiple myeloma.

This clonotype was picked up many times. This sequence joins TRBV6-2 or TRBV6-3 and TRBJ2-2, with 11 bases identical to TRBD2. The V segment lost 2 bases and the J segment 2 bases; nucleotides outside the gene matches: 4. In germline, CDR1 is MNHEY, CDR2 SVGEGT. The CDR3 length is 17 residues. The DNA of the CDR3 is TGTGCCAGCAGTTACCCCGGGACTAGCGGAAACACCGGGGAGCTGTTTTTT. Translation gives CASSYPGTSGNTGELFF.

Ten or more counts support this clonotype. The CDR3 DNA sequence: TGCAGTGCTCGGGGGGGCGGGAGTTCCTACGAGCAGTACTTC. Translating gives CSARGGGSSYEQYF. This chain links TRBV20-1 with TRBJ2-7; 8 bases are a match to TRBD2. V lost 5 bases to trimming and J lost 1 base; unmatched junction nucleotides: 7. Per the germline V gene, CDR1 is DFQATT and CDR2 is SNEGSKA (reference sequence). The CDR3 has 14 amino acids.

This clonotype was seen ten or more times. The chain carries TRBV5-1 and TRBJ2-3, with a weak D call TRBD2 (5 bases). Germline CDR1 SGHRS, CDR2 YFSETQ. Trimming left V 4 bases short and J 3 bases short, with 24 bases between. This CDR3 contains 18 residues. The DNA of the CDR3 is TGCGCCAGCAGCACCACAAGAATCCGGGTCTCGGGGACAGATACGCAGTATTTT. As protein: CASSTTRIRVSGTDTQYF.

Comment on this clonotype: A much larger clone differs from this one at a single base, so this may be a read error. CDR3 bases: TGTGCCAGCAGCCAAGACCTATCCGGGGCAGGGACCTTC. It specifies CASSQDLSGAGTF. The chain has TRBV3-1 and TRBJ2-1, with D perhaps being TRBD1 or TRBD2 (5 bases each). Germline V gene sequence: CDR1 LGHDT, CDR2 YNNKEL (reference sequence). The CDR3 totals 13 residues.

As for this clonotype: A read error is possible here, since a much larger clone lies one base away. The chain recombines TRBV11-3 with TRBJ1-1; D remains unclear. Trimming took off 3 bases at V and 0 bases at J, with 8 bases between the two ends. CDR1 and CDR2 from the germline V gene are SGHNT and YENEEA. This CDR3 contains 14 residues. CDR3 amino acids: CASSFSGMNTEAFF. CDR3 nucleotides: TGTGCCAGCAGCTTCTCCGGAATGAACACTGAAGCTTTCTTT.

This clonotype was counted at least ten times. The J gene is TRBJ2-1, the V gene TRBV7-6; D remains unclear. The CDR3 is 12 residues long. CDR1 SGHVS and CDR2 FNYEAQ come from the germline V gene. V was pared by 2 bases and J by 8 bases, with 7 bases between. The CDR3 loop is CASSLYLDEQFF. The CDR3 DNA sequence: TGTGCCAGCAGCTTATACCTCGATGAGCAGTTCTTC.

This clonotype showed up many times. The CDR3 region is CASSHWAGGSTDTQYF. CDR3 nucleotide sequence: TGTGCCAGCAGTCACTGGGCAGGGGGAAGCACAGATACGCAGTATTTT. The rearrangement uses TRBV12-3 or TRBV12-4 and TRBJ2-3, with 7 bases fitting TRBD1. The CDR3 consists of 16 residues. With V trimmed by 5 bases and J by 0 bases, 8 bases remained unmatched.

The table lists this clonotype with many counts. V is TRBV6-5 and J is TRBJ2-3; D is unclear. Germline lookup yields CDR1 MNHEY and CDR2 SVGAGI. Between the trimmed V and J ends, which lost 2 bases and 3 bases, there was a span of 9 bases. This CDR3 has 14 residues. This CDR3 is CASSYQERTDTQYF. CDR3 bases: TGTGCCAGCAGTTACCAAGAACGGACAGATACGCAGTATTTT.

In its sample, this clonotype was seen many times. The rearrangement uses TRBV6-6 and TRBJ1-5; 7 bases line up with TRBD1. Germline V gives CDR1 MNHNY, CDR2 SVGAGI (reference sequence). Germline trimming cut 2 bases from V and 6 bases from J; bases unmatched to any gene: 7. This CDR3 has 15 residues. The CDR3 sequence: CASSYGRGYVQPQHF. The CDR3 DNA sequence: TGTGCCAGCAGTTACGGCAGGGGGTACGTTCAGCCCCAGCATTTT.

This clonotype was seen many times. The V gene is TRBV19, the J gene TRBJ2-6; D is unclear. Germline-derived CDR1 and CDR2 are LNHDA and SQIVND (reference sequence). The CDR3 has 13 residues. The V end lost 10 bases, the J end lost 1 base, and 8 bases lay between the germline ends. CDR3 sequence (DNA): TGTGCCATAGGCAATTCTGGGGCCAACGTCCTGACTTTC. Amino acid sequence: CAIGNSGANVLTF.

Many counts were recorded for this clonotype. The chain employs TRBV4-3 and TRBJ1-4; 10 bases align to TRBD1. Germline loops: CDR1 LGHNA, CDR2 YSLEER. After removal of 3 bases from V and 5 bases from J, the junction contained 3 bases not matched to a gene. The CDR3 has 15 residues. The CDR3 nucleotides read TGCGCCAGCAGCCAGCGGACAGGGGGAAATGAAAAACTGTTTTTT. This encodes CASSQRTGGNEKLFF.

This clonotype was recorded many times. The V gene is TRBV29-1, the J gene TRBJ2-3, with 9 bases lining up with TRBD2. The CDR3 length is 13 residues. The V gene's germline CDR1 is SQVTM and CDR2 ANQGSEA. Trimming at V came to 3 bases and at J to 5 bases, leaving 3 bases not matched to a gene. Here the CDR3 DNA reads TGCAGCGTTGAGGGACTAGCAGGAGATACGCAGTATTTT. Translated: CSVEGLAGDTQYF.

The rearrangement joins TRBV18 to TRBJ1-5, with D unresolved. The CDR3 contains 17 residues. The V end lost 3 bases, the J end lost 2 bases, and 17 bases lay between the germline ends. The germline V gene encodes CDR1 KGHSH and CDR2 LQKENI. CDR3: CASSPFEVTVGNQPQHF. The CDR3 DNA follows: TGTGCCAGCTCACCCTTCGAGGTAACAGTTGGCAATCAGCCCCAGCATTTT.

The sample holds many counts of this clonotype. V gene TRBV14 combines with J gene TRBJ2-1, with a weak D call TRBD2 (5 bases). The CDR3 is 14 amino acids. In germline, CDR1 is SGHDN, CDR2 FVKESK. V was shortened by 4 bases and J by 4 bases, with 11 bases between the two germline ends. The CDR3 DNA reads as TGTGCCAGCAGCCTGGAGACTACTTACAATGAGCAGTTCTTC. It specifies CASSLETTYNEQFF.

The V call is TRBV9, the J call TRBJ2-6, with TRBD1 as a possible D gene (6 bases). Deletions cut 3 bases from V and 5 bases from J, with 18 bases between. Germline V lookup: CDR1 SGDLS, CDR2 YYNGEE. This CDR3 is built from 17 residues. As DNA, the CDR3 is TGTGCCAGCAGCGCGGGGACATTAACCGGTAGGGCCAACGTCCTGACTTTC. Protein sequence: CASSAGTLTGRANVLTF.

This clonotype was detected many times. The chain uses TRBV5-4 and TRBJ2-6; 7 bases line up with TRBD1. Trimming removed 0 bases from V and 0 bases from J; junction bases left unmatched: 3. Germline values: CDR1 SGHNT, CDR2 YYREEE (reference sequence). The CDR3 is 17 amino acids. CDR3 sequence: CASSLEAGGSGANVLTF. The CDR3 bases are TGTGCCAGCAGCTTGGAGGCAGGGGGCTCTGGGGCCAACGTCCTGACTTTC.

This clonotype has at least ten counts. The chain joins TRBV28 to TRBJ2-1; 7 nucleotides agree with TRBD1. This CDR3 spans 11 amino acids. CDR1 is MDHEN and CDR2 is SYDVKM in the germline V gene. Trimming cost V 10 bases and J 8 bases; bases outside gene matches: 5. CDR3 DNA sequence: TGTGCCACCATCCAGGGGGATGAGCAGTTCTTC. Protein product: CATIQGDEQFF.

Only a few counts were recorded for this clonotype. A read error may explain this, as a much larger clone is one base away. In nucleotides, the CDR3 is TGTGCCTGCATCCCGGGACAGGGTTGGTTTCAGCCCCAGCATTTT. This sequence encodes CACIPGQGWFQPQHF. This chain links TRBV28 with TRBJ1-5; 9 nucleotides match TRBD1. CDR1 is MDHEN, CDR2 SYDVKM, per germline. The J segment lost 6 bases and the V segment lost 11 bases, leaving 14 bases of the junction unmatched. The length of the CDR3 is 15 residues.

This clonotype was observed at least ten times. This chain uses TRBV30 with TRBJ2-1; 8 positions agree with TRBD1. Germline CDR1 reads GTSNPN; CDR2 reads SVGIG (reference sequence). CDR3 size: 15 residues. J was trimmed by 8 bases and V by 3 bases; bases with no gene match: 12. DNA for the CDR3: TGTGCCTGGAGAGGGTACAGGGGGTTTGCGGATGAGCAGTTCTTC. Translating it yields CAWRGYRGFADEQFF. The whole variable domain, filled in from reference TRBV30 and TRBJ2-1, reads SQTIHQWPATLVQPVGSPLSLECTVEGTSNPNLYWYRQAAGRGLQLLFYSVGIGQISSEVPQNLSASRPQDRQFILSSKKLLLSDSGFYLCAWRGYRGFADEQFFGPGTRLTVL.